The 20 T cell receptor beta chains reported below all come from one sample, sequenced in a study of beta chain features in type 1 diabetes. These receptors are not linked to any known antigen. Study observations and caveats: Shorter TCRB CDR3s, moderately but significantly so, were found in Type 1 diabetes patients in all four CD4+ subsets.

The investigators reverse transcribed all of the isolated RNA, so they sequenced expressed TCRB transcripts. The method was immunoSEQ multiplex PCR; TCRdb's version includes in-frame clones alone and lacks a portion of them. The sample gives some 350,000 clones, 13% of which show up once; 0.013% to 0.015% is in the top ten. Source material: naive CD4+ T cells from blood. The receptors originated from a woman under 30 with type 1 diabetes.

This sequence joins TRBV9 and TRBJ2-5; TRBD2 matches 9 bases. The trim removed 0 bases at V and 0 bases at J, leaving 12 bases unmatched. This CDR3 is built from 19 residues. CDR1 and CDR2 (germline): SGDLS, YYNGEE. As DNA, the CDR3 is TGTGCCAGCAGCGTAGGGAACCGGATTAGCGGGAGATACCAAGAGACCCAGTACTTC. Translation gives CASSVGNRISGRYQETQYF. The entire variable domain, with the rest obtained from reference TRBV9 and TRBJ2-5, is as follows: DSGVTQTPKHLITATGQRVTLRCSPRSGDLSVYWYQQSLDQGLQFLIQYYNGEERAKGNILERFSAQQFPDLHSELNLSSLELGDSALYFCASSVGNRISGRYQETQYFGPGTRLLVL.

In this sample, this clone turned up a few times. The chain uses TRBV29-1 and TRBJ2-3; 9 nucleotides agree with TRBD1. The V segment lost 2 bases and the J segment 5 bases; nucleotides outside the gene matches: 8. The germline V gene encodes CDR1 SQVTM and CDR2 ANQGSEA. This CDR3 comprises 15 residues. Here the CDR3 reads CSVESPGQGRDTQYF. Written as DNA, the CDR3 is TGCAGCGTTGAAAGCCCGGGACAGGGTCGAGATACGCAGTATTTT.

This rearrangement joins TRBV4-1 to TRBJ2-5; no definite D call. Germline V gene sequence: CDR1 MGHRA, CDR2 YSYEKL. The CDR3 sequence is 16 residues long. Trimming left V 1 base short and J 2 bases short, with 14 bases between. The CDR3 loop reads CASSQVPSWRQETQYF. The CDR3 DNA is TGCGCCAGCAGCCAAGTCCCCTCGTGGCGGCAAGAGACCCAGTACTTC.

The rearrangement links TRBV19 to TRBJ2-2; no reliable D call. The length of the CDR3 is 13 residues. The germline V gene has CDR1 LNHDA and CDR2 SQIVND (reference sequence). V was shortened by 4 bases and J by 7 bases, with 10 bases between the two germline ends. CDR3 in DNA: TGTGCCAGTAGTACCCGCAGTCTCGGGGAGCTGTTTTTT. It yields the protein CASSTRSLGELFF. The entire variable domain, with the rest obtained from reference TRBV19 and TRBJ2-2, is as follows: DGGITQSPKYLFRKEGQNVTLSCEQNLNHDAMYWYRQDPGQGLRLIYYSQIVNDFQKGDIAEGYSVSREKKESFPLTVTSAQKNPTAFYLCASSTRSLGELFFGEGSRLTVL.

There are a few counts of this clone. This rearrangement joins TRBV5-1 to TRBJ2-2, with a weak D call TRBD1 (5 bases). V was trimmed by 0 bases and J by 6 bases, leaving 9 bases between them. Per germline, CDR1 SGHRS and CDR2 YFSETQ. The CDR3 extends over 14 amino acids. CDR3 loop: CASSLAQGAGELFF. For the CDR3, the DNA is TGCGCCAGCAGCTTGGCCCAGGGCGCCGGGGAGCTGTTTTTT. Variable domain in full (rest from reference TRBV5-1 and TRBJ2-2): KAGVTQTPRYLIKTRGQQVTLSCSPISGHRSVSWYQQTPGQGLQFLFEYFSETQRNKGNFPGRFSGRQFSNSRSEMNVSTLELGDSALYLCASSLAQGAGELFFGEGSRLTVL.

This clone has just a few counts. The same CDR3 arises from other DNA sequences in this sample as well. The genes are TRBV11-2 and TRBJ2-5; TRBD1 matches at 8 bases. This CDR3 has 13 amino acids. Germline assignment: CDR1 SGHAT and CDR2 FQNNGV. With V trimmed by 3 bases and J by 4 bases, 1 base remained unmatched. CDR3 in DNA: TGTGCCAGCAGCTTCGGACAGGGAGAGACCCAGTACTTC. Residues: CASSFGQGETQYF.

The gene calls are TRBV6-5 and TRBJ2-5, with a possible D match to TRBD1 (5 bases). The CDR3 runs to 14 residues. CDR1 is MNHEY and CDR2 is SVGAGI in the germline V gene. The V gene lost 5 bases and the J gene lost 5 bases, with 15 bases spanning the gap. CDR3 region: CASSDKGMVETQYF. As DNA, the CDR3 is TGTGCCAGCAGTGACAAGGGGATGGTGGAGACCCAGTACTTC.

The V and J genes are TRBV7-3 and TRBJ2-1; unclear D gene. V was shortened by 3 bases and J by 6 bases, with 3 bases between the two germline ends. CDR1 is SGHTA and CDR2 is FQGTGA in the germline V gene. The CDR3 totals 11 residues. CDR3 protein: CASSFSNEQFF. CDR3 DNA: TGTGCCAGCAGCTTCAGCAATGAGCAGTTCTTC. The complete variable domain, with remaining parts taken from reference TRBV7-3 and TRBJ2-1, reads GAGVSQTPSNKVTEKGKYVELRCDPISGHTALYWYRQSLGQGPEFLIYFQGTGAADDSGLPNDRFFAVRPEGSVSTLKIQRTERGDSAVYLCASSFSNEQFFGPGTRLTVL.

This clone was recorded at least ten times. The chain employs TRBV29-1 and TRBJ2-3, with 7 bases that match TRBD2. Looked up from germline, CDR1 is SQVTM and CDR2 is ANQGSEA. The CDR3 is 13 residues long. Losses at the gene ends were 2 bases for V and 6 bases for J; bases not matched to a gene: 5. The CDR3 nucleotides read TGCAGCGTTGAAAGGGGAGGGTTGGATACGCAGTATTTT. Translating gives CSVERGGLDTQYF.

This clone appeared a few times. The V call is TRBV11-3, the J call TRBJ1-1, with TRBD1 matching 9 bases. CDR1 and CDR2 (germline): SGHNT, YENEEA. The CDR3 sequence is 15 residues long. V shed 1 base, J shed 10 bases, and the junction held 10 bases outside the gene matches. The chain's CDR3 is CASSLGGRDRDRAFF. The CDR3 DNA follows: TGTGCCAGCAGCTTAGGTGGCCGGGACAGGGACCGAGCTTTCTTT.

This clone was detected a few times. The CDR3 nucleotides are TGTGCCAGTAGAGAGGGTCCATTCGGGGGCTCTGGGGCCAACGTCCTGACTTTC. Translated: CASREGPFGGSGANVLTF. The gene calls are TRBV19 and TRBJ2-6; a possible D gene is TRBD2 (6 bases). The germline V gene has CDR1 LNHDA and CDR2 SQIVND (reference sequence). CDR3 length: 18 residues. Deletions cut 6 bases from V and 0 bases from J, with 18 bases between.

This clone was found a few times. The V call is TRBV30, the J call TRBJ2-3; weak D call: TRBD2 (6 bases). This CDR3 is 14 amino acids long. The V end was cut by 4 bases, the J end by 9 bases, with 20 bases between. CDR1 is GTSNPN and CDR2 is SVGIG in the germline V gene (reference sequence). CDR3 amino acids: CAWTPLGTPWTQYF. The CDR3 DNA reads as TGTGCCTGGACCCCACTTGGGACTCCCTGGACGCAGTATTTT.

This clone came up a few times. The CDR3 here is CASSLGLNTYQETQYF. CDR3 bases: TGTGCCAGCAGCTTAGGACTCAATACGTACCAAGAGACCCAGTACTTC. The rearrangement links TRBV7-9 to TRBJ2-5; unclear D gene. CDR1 and CDR2 from the germline V gene are SEHNR and FQNEAQ (reference sequence). The CDR3 contains 16 residues. V was pared by 1 base and J by 0 bases, with 12 bases between.

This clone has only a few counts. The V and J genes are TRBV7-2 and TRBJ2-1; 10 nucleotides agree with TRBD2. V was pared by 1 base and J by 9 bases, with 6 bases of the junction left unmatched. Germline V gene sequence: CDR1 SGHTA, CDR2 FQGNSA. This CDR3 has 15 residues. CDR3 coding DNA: TGTGCCAGCAGCTTAGGCCTAGCGGGAGCGGCTGAGCAGTTCTTC. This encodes CASSLGLAGAAEQFF.

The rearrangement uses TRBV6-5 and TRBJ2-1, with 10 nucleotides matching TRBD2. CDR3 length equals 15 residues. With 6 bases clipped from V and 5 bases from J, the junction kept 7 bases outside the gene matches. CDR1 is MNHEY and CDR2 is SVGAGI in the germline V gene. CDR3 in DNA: TGTGCCAGCAGCCGGACTAGCGGACAAGACAATGAGCAGTTCTTC. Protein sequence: CASSRTSGQDNEQFF.

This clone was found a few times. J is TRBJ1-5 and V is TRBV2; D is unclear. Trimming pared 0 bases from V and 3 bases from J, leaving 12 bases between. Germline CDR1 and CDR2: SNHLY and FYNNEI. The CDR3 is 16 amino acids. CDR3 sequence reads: CASSEARRSNNQPQHF. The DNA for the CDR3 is TGTGCCAGCAGTGAAGCGCGGCGGTCGAACAATCAGCCCCAGCATTTT.

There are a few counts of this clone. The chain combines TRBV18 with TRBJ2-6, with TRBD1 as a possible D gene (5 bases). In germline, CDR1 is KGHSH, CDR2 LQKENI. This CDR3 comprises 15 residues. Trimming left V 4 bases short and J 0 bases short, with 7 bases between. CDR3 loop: CASSQGRSGANVLTF. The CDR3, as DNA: TGTGCCAGCTCACAGGGGCGCTCTGGGGCCAACGTCCTGACTTTC.

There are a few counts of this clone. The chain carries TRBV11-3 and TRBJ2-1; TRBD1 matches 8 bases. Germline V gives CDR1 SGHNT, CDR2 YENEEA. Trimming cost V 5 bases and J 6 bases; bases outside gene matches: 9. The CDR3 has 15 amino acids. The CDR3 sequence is CASSTRQGTTNEQFF. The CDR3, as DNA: TGTGCCAGCAGCACCCGACAGGGGACGACCAATGAGCAGTTCTTC.

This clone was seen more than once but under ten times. In DNA, the CDR3 is TGCGCCAGCAGTGAGTACAGGGTCGGGGAGCTGTTTTTT. Translation: CASSEYRVGELFF. The rearrangement uses TRBV4-1 and TRBJ2-2; tentative D call: TRBD1 (6 bases). This CDR3 is 13 amino acids long. The V and J ends lost 6 bases and 7 bases respectively, with 12 bases between them. Germline V lookup: CDR1 MGHRA, CDR2 YSYEKL.

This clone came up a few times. CDR3 residues: CAWSKRGTEAFF. As DNA, the CDR3 is TGTGCCTGGAGTAAGCGGGGTACTGAAGCTTTCTTT. The J gene is TRBJ1-1, the V gene TRBV30; D remains ambiguous. V was pared by 2 bases and J by 5 bases, with 9 bases between. CDR3 length equals 12 residues. CDR1 and CDR2 from the germline V gene are GTSNPN and SVGIG (reference sequence). The variable domain in full, with the rest retrieved from reference TRBV30 and TRBJ1-1, is SQTIHQWPATLVQPVGSPLSLECTVEGTSNPNLYWYRQAAGRGLQLLFYSVGIGQISSEVPQNLSASRPQDRQFILSSKKLLLSDSGFYLCAWSKRGTEAFFGQGTRLTVV.